This T cell receptor (beta chain) was found in a study of CD8+ T cells in alopecia areata. Findings and caveats of the study: It was observed that many expanded lesional clones persisted in scalp and blood during tofacitinib. Shared TCR sequences were less clear between patients than in mice, possibly partly from HLA diversity.

This clone was seen a few times. Its antigen is unidentified. Following extraction, RNA underwent reverse transcription to cDNA, which served as the sequencing template. The protocol was immunoSEQ multiplex PCR, while the TCRdb copy is restricted to in-frame clones and leaves out a portion. The data show about 200,000 clones, around two fifths seen once. CDR1 SEHNR and CDR2 FQNEAQ come from the germline V gene (reference sequence). The CDR3 is 14 residues long. V was shortened by 5 bases and J by 5 bases, with 10 bases between the two germline ends. The sample's treatment: oral pan-JAK inhibitor, 5-10 mg twice daily. Lesional scalp tissue (obtained by punch biopsy) and peripheral blood were collected from alopecia areata patients.

The chain has TRBV7-9 and TRBJ1-6; D is ambiguous. The receptor was derived from a human donor with alopecia areata. Sequencing was performed on CD4+ T cells sorted from blood, taken around week 31, from a patient treated with tofacitinib. CDR3 residues: CASSHDINNSPLHF. CDR3 in DNA: TGTGCCAGCAGCCACGACATCAATAATTCACCCCTCCACTTT.